This is a list of T cell receptor beta chains from one sample in a study of chemoradiotherapy in HPV16-positive cancers. Sequenced by immunoSEQ multiplex PCR; TCRdb stores in-frame clones only, minus some. There are over 4,000 clones in the sample; 74% occur only once, and nearly 9% lies in the top ten. Sequenced here: tumor tissue, sampled from a patient who underwent chemoradiotherapy. The receptors here all came from a human donor with HPV-associated anogenital cancer. Each CDR3 is given with its conserved first and last residue. The D gene is left open where the match is weak. For some rows the clone size is stated as once, few or many, or as a class when expanded; others skip it.

size	length	J	D	V	CDR3	DNA
.	12	TRBJ2-7	.	TRBV30	CAWSWQGGEQYF	TGTGCCTGGAGTTGGCAGGGAGGCGAGCAGTACTTC
.	15	TRBJ2-1	.	TRBV5-5	CASSLLGASYNEQFF	TGTGCCAGCAGCTTGTTAGGGGCGAGCTACAATGAGCAGTTCTTC
few	17	TRBJ2-3	.	TRBV2	CASSDPVGQIRTDTQYF	TGTGCCAGCAGTGACCCCGTGGGACAAATACGCACAGATACGCAGTATTTT
.	15	TRBJ1-2	TRBD1	TRBV7-2	CASSSSYQGVEGYTF	TGTGCCAGCAGCTCATCTTATCAGGGGGTGGAGGGCTACACCTTC
.	16	TRBJ1-4	.	TRBV19	CASSISHSIANEKLFF	TGTGCCAGTAGTATAAGCCACAGTATAGCTAATGAAAAACTGTTTTTT
.	18	TRBJ2-5	TRBD2	TRBV5-1	CASSPGTRFAGGRETQYF	TGCGCCAGCAGCCCGGGAACCCGGTTTGCGGGAGGGCGTGAGACCCAGTACTTC
few	15	TRBJ1-2	.	TRBV29-1	CSVDRAPTEIYGYTF	TGCAGCGTTGACCGGGCCCCTACAGAGATCTATGGCTACACCTTC
.	16	TRBJ2-3	TRBD2	TRBV7-9	CASSSRAGGPTDTQYF	TGTGCCAGCAGCTCCCGAGCGGGAGGGCCGACAGATACGCAGTATTTT
.	13	TRBJ1-1	.	TRBV10-1	CASSEGGRTEAFF	TGCGCCAGCAGTGAGGGGGGACGAACTGAAGCTTTCTTT
.	16	TRBJ2-3	TRBD2	TRBV6-6	CASSYSASGSTDTQYF	TGTGCCAGCAGTTACTCGGCTAGCGGGAGTACAGATACGCAGTATTTT
.	22	TRBJ2-7	TRBD2	TRBV23-1	CASSQSGAGRKSSGSGTYEQYF	TGCGCCAGCAGTCAATCGGGGGCAGGCCGAAAAAGTAGCGGGAGCGGGACCTACGAGCAGTACTTC
.	15	TRBJ2-5	.	TRBV7-2	CASSLGQGTVETQYF	TGTGCCAGCAGCTTAGGGCAGGGGACTGTGGAGACCCAGTACTTC
.	14	TRBJ1-4	.	TRBV25-1	CASSAQALNEKLFF	TGTGCCAGCAGCGCGCAGGCCCTTAATGAAAAACTGTTTTTT
.	14	TRBJ1-4	TRBD1	TRBV9	CASSVGQTNEKLFF	TGTGCCAGCAGCGTGGGACAGACGAATGAAAAACTGTTTTTT
.	13	TRBJ1-2	.	TRBV30	CAWSTGGPYGYTF	TGTGCCTGGAGTACCGGGGGGCCCTATGGCTACACCTTC
.	13	TRBJ2-7	.	TRBV7-9	CASSLGEPYEQYF	TGTGCCAGCAGCTTGGGGGAACCCTACGAGCAGTACTTC
once	10	TRBJ2-7	TRBD2	TRBV2	CASTHGGSGF	TGTGCCAGCACCCACGGGGGGTCGGGCTTC
.	16	TRBJ2-7	TRBD1	TRBV7-9	CASSRPGQGASYEQYF	TGTGCCAGCAGCCGACCGGGACAGGGGGCATCCTACGAGCAGTACTTC
few	13	TRBJ1-2	.	TRBV11-3	CASSLGEVGGYTF	TGTGCCAGCAGCTTAGGCGAGGTGGGAGGCTACACCTTC
few	13	TRBJ2-7	.	TRBV6-1	CASTYNTGYEQYF	TGTGCCAGCACTTATAATACAGGGTACGAGCAGTACTTC
.	16	TRBJ1-1	.	TRBV7-3	CASSLMGGRLGVEAFF	TGTGCCAGCAGCTTAATGGGGGGCCGGCTTGGGGTTGAAGCTTTCTTT
few	15	TRBJ1-1	TRBD1	TRBV7-9	CASSLASQGDTEAFF	TGTGCCAGCAGCTTAGCGAGCCAGGGGGACACTGAAGCTTTCTTT
.	10	TRBJ2-1	.	TRBV2	CASSGNEQFF	TGTGCCAGCTCGGGCAATGAGCAGTTCTTC
.	14	TRBJ2-3	.	TRBV14	CASSHPQLTDTQYF	TGTGCCAGCAGCCACCCCCAACTCACAGATACGCAGTATTTT
.	12	TRBJ1-1	.	TRBV7-9	CATSRLGTEAFF	TGTGCCACCTCTAGATTGGGCACTGAAGCTTTCTTT
.	14	TRBJ1-3	TRBD1	TRBV6-6	CASQGTESGNTIYF	TGTGCCTCCCAGGGGACAGAGTCTGGAAACACCATATATTTT
.	16	TRBJ2-2	.	TRBV9	CASSPRQGGGTGELFF	TGTGCCAGCAGCCCACGACAGGGAGGGGGCACCGGGGAGCTGTTTTTT
.	15	TRBJ2-7	.	TRBV28	CASFPFRRGPYEQYF	TGTGCCAGCTTCCCCTTCCGCAGGGGCCCCTACGAGCAGTACTTC
.	11	TRBJ2-1	.	TRBV20-1	CSASQGGGQFF	TGCAGTGCTAGTCAGGGAGGGGGCCAGTTCTTC
.	15	TRBJ1-2	TRBD1	TRBV6-1	CASRDSGQGFYGYTF	TGTGCCAGCAGGGACTCGGGACAGGGGTTCTATGGCTACACCTTC
.	16	TRBJ2-3	.	TRBV7-4	CASSLFDGVGTDTQYF	TGTGCCAGCAGCTTATTTGATGGCGTCGGCACAGATACGCAGTATTTT